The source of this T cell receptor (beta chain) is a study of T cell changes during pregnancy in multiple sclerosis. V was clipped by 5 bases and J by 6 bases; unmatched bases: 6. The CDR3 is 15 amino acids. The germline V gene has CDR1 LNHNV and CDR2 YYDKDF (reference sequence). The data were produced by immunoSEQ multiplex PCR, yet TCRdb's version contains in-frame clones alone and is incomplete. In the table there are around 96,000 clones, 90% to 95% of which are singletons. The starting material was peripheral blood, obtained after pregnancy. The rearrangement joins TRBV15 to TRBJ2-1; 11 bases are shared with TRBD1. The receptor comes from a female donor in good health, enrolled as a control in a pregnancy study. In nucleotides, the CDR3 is TGTGCCACCAGCCCGGACAGGGGGCTAGTCAATGAGCAGTTCTTC. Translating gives CATSPDRGLVNEQFF. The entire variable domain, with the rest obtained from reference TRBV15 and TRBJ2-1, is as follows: DAMVIQNPRYQVTQFGKPVTLSCSQTLNHNVMYWYQQKSSQAPKLLFHYYDKDFNNEADTPDNFQSRRPNTSFCFLDIRSPGLGDTAMYLCATSPDRGLVNEQFFGPGTRLTVL.